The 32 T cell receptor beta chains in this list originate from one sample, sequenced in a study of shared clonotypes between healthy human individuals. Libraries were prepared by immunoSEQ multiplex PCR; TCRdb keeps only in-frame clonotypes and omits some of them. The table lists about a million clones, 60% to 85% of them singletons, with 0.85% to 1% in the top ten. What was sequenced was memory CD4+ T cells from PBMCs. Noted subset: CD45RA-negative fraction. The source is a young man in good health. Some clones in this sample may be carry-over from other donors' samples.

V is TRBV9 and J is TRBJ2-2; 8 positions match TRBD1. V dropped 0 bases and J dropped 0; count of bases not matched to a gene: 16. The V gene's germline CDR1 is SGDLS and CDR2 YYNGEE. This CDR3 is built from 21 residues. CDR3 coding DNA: TGTGCCAGCAGCGTAGCTGGGGGGACAGGAGTACTCCTTACGAACACCGGGGAGCTGTTTTTT. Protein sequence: CASSVAGGTGVLLTNTGELFF.

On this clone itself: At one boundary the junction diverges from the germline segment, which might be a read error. The CDR3 loop is CASSYMSVDWEQAFF. Written as DNA, the CDR3 is TGTGCCAGCAGTTATATGTCGGTTGATTGGGAGCAGGCCTTCTTC. This chain joins TRBV6-5 and TRBJ1-2; D not resolved. The CDR3 length is 15 residues. Germline loops: CDR1 MNHEY, CDR2 SVGAGI.

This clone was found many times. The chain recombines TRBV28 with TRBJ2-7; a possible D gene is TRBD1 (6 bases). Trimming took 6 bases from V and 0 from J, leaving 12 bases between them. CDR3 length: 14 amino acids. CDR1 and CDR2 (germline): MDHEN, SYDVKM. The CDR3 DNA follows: TGTGCCAGCAGCGACAGGCACCCCTCCTACGAGCAGTACTTC. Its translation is CASSDRHPSYEQYF.

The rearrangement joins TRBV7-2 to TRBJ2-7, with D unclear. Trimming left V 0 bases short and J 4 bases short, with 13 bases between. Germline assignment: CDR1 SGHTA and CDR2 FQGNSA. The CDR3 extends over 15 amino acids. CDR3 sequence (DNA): TGTGCCAGCAGCTTAGCGTTGGGTTTGGGGTACGAGCAGTACTTC. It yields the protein CASSLALGLGYEQYF.

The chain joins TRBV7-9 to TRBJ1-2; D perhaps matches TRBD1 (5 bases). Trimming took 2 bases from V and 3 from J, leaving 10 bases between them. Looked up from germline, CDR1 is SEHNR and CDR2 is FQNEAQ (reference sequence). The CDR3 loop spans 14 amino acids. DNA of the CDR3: TGTGCCAGCAGCTTAAGTACAGGCGACTATGGCTACACCTTC. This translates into CASSLSTGDYGYTF. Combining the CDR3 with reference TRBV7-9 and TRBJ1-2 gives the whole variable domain DTGVSQNPRHKITKRGQNVTFRCDPISEHNRLYWYRQTLGQGPEFLTYFQNEAQLEKSRLLSDRFSAERPKGSFSTLEIQRTEQGDSAMYLCASSLSTGDYGYTFGSGTRLTVV.

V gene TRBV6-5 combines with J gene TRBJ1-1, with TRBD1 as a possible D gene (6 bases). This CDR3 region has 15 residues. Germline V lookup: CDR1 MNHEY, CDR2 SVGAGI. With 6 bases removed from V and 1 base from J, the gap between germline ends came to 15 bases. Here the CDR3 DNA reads TGTGCCAGCAGGAAGACGGGACAACAGAACACTGAAGCTTTCTTT. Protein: CASRKTGQQNTEAFF.

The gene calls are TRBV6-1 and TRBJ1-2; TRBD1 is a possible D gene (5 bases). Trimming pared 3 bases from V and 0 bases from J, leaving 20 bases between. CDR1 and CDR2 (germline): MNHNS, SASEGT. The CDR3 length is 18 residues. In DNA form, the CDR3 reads TGTGCCAGCAGTGAGAGGTTACAGGCCTTCGAGACTAACTATGGCTACACCTTC. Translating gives CASSERLQAFETNYGYTF.

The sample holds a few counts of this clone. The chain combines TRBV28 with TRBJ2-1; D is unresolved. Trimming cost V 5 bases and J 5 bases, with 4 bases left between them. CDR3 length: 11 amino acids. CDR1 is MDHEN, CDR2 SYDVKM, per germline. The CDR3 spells CASSGNNEQFF. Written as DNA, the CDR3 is TGTGCCAGCAGTGGAAACAATGAGCAGTTCTTC.

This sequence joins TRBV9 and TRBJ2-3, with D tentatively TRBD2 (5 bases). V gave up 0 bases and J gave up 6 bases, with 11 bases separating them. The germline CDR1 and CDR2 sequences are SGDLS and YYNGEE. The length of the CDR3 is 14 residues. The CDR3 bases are TGTGCCAGCAGCGTAGCCCTAGCTGCTGATACGCAGTATTTT. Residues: CASSVALAADTQYF.

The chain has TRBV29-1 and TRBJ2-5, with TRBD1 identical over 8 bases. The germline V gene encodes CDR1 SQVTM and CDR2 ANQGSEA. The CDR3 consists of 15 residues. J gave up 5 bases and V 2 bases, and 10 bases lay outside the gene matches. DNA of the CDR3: TGCAGCGTTGAACGTCTGGGACAGGCTATGGAGACCCAGTACTTC. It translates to CSVERLGQAMETQYF.

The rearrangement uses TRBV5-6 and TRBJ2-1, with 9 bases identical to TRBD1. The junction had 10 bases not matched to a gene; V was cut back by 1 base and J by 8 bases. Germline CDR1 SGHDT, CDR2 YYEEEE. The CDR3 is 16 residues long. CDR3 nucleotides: TGTGCCAGCAGCTTGTTGTGGGGACAGGGTCGGTATGAGCAGTTCTTC. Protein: CASSLLWGQGRYEQFF.

The CDR3 DNA reads as TGTGCCAGCAGCCCGGAGGCCCCGCGCGAGACCCAGTACTTC. Translated, it gives CASSPEAPRETQYF. The rearrangement joins TRBV11-2 to TRBJ2-5; tentative D call: TRBD2 (5 bases). V lost 5 bases, J lost 5 bases, and 15 bases lay in between. Germline values: CDR1 SGHAT, CDR2 FQNNGV. This CDR3 contains 14 residues.

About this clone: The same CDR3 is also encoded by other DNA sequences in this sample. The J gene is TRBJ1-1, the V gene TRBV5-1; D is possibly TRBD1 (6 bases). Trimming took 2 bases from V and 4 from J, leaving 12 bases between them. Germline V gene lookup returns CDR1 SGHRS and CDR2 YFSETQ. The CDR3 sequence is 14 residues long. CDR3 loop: CASSLQGPGTEAFF. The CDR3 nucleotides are TGCGCCAGCAGCTTACAGGGTCCAGGCACTGAAGCTTTCTTT. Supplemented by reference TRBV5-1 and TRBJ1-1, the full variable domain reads KAGVTQTPRYLIKTRGQQVTLSCSPISGHRSVSWYQQTPGQGLQFLFEYFSETQRNKGNFPGRFSGRQFSNSRSEMNVSTLELGDSALYLCASSLQGPGTEAFFGQGTRLTVV.

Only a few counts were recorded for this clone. This chain's CDR3 is CASSSRLAGDTQYF. The CDR3, as DNA: TGTGCCAGCAGCTCCCGACTAGCGGGAGATACGCAGTATTTT. The chain uses TRBV7-2 and TRBJ2-3; TRBD2 aligns across 10 bases. Germline V gene sequence: CDR1 SGHTA, CDR2 FQGNSA. The CDR3 spans 14 residues. With V trimmed by 4 bases and J by 5 bases, 3 bases remained unmatched.

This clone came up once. CDR3 protein: CASSPVPSPSEKLFF. The CDR3 region has the DNA TGTGCCAGCAGTCCCGTCCCGAGCCCGTCAGAAAAACTGTTTTTT. The chain links TRBV28 to TRBJ1-4, with unresolved D. The CDR3 is 15 amino acids. V lost 5 bases, J lost 8 bases, and 18 bases lay in between. Germline lookup yields CDR1 MDHEN and CDR2 SYDVKM.

The CDR3 loop is CASSLVGGRRGTQYF. The CDR3 DNA sequence: TGTGCCAGCAGCTTAGTGGGCGGGAGAAGGGGGACCCAGTACTTC. V gene TRBV11-2 combines with J gene TRBJ2-5, with TRBD2 matching 7 bases. Germline V lookup: CDR1 SGHAT, CDR2 FQNNGV. The CDR3 has 15 residues. J lost 7 bases, V lost 1 base, and 9 bases had no gene match.

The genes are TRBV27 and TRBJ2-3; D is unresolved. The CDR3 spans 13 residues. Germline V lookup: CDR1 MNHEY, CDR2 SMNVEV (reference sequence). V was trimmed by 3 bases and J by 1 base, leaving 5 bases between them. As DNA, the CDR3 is TGTGCCAGCAGTTTGGTCCGCACAGATACGCAGTATTTT. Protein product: CASSLVRTDTQYF.

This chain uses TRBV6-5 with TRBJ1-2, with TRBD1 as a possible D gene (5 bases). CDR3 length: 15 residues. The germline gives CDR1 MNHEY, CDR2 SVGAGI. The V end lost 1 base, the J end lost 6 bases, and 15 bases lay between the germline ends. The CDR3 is CASSYFSGHQNGYTF. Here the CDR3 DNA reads TGTGCCAGCAGTTACTTCTCAGGGCACCAGAATGGCTACACCTTC.

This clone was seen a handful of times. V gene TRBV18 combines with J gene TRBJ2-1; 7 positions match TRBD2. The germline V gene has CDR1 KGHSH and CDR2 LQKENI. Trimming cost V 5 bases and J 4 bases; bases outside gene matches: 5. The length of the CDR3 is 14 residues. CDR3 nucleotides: TGTGCCAGCTCAGCGGCTAGCGGATACAATGAGCAGTTCTTC. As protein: CASSAASGYNEQFF. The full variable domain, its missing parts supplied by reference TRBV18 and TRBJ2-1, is NAGVMQNPRHLVRRRGQEARLRCSPMKGHSHVYWYRQLPEEGLKFMVYLQKENIIDESGMPKERFSAEFPKEGPSILRIQQVVRGDSAAYFCASSAASGYNEQFFGPGTRLTVL.

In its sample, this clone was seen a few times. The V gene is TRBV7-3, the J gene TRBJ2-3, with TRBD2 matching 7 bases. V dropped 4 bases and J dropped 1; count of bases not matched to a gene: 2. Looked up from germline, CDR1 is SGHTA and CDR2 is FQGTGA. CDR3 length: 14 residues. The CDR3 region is CASSWAGGTDTQYF. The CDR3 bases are TGTGCCAGCAGCTGGGCGGGAGGCACAGATACGCAGTATTTT.

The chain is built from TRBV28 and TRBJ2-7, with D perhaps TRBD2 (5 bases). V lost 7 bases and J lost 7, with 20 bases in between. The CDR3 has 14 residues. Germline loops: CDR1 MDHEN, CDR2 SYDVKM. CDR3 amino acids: CASTGRAATWEQYF. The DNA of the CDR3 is TGTGCCAGCACTGGTAGAGCGGCGACCTGGGAGCAGTACTTC.

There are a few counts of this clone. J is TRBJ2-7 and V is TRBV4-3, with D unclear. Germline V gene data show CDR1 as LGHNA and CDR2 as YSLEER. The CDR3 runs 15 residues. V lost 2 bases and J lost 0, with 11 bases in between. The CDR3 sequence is CASSQSLLYSYEQYF. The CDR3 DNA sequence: TGCGCCAGCAGCCAATCCCTACTATACTCCTACGAGCAGTACTTC.

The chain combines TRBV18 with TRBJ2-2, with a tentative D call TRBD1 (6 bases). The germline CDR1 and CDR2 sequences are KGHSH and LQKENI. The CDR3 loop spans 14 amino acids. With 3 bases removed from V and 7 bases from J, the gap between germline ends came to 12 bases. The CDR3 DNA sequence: TGTGCCAGCTCACCCCAGGGGCCTGGCGGGGAGCTGTTTTTT. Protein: CASSPQGPGGELFF.

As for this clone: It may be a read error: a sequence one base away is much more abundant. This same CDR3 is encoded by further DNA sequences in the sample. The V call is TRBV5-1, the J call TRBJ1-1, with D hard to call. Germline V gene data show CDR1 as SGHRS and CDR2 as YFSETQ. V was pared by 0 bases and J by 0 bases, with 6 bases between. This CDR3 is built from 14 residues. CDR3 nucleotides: TGCGCCAGCAGCTTGGGCGGACTGAACACTGAAGCTTTCTTT. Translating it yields CASSLGGLNTEAFF.

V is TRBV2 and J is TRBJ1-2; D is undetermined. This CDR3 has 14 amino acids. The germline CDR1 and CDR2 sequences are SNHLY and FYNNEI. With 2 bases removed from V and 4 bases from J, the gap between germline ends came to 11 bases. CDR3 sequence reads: CASSEYPGRYGYTF. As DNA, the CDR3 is TGTGCCAGCAGTGAATACCCGGGCCGCTATGGCTACACCTTC.

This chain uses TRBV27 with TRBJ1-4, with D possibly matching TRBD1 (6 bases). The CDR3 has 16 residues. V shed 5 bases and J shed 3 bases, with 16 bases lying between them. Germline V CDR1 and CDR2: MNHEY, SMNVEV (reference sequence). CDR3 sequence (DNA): TGTGCCAGCAGTAGCAGGGGCCGCTTCTCTAATGAAAAACTGTTTTTT. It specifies CASSSRGRFSNEKLFF.

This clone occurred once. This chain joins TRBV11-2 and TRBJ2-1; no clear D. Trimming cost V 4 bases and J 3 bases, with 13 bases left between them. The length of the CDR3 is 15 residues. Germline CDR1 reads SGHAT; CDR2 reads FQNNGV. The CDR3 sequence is CASSSAGTNYNEQFF. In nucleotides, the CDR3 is TGTGCCAGCAGCTCCGCTGGAACTAACTACAATGAGCAGTTCTTC.

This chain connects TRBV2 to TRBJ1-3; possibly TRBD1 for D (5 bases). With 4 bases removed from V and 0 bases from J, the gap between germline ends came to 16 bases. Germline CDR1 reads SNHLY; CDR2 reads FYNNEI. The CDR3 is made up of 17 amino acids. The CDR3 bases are TGTGCCAGCAGTGGGAGGGGCAGGGTTCCCTCTGGAAACACCATATATTTT. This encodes CASSGRGRVPSGNTIYF.

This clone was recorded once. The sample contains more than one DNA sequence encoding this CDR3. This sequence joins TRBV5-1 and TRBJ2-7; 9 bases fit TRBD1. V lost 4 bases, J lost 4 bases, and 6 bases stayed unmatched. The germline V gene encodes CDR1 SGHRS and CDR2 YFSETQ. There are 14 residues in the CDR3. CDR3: CASSLGQGVYEQYF. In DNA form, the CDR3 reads TGCGCCAGCAGCCTGGGACAGGGCGTTTACGAGCAGTACTTC.

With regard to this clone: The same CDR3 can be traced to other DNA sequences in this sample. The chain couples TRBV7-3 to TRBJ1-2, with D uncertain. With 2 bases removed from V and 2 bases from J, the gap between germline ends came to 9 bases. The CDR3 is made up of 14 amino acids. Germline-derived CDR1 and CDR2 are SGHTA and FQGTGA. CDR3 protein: CASSLDAGNYGYTF. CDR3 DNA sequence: TGTGCCAGCAGCTTAGATGCCGGGAACTATGGCTACACCTTC.

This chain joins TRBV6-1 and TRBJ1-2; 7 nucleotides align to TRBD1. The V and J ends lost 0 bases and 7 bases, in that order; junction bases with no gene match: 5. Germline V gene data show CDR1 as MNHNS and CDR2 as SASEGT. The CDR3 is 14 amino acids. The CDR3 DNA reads TGTGCCAGCAGTGAAGCAACAGGGGAGGGTGGCTACACCTTC. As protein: CASSEATGEGGYTF.

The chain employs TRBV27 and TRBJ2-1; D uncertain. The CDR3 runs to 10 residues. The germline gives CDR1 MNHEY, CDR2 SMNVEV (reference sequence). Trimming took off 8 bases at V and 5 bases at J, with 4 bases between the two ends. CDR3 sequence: CASPDNEQFF. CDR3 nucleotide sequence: TGTGCCAGCCCCGACAATGAGCAGTTCTTC.